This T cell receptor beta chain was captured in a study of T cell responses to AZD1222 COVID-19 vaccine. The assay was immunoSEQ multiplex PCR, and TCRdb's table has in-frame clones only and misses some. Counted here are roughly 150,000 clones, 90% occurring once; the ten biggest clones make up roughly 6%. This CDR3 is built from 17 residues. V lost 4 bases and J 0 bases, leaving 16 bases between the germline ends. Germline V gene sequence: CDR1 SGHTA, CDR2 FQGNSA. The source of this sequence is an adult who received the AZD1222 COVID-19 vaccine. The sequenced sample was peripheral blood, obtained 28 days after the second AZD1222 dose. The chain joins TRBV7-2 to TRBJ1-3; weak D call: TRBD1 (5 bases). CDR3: CASSSSGLRLSGNTIYF. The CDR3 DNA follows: TGTGCCAGCAGCTCCTCGGGACTTCGCCTCTCTGGAAACACCATATATTTT.